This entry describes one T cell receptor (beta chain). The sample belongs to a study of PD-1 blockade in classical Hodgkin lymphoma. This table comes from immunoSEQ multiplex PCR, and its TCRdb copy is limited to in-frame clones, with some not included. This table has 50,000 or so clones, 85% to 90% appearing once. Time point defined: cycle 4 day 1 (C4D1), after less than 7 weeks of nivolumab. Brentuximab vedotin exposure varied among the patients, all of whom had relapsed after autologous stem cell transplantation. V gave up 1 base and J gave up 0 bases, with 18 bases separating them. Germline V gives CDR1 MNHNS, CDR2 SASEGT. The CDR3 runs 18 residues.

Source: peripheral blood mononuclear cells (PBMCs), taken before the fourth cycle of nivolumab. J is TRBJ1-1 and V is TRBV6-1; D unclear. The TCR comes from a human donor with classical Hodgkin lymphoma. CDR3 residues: CASSEEPTLLLMNTEAFF. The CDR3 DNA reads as TGTGCCAGCAGTGAAGAGCCCACTCTCCTTTTAATGAACACTGAAGCTTTCTTT.